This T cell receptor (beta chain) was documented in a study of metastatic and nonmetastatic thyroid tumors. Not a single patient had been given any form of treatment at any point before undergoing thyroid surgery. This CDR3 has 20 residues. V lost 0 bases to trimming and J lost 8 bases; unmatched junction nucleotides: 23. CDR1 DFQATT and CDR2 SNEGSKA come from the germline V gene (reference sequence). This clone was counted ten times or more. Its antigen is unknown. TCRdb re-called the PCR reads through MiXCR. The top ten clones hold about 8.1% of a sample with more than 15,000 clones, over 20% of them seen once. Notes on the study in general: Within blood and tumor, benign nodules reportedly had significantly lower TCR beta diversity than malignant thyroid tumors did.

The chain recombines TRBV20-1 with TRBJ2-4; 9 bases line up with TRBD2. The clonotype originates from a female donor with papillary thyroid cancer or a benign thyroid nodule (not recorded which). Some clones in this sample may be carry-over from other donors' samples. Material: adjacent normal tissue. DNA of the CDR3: TGCAGTGCTAGAGAGGGGTCAGCAGCGGGAGGCCGCTCCGAGGGAGACATTCAGTACTTC. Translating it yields CSAREGSAAGGRSEGDIQYF.